Reported below is one T cell receptor (beta chain). The antigen remains unidentified. This CDR3 is built from 15 residues. Trimming removed 3 bases from V and 6 bases from J, with 17 bases in between. Germline-derived CDR1 and CDR2 are SGHTA and FQGNSA. This sample was taken from a study of OX40 agonist ivuxolimab in advanced cancers. Notes on the study in general: Relative to CD4+ cells, CD8+ T cells on average had more expanded clones. Clones of CD4+ and CD8+ blood T cells grew by week 6 at doses of 0.1 to 3.0 mg/kg.

Profiling relied on immunoSEQ multiplex PCR, and the TCRdb table lists in-frame clones only, not all of them. The data contain about 80,000 clones, around 87% of them singletons. The TCR comes from an adult with an advanced solid tumor such as melanoma, head and neck, liver or kidney cancer. V gene TRBV7-2 combines with J gene TRBJ2-5; D possibly corresponds to TRBD1 (5 bases). The input for sequencing was CD4+ or CD8+ T cells sorted from blood, taken in a trial of the OX40 agonist ivuxolimab. For the CDR3, the DNA is TGTGCCAGCAGCTTCGACAGAGTACCAGGTCAGACCCAGTACTTC. Amino acids: CASSFDRVPGQTQYF.